This TCR beta chain was observed in a study of technical replicates of blood from a few donors. TCRdb's table, derived via immunoSEQ multiplex PCR, lists solely in-frame clones and lacks some. The sample holds fewer than 95,000 clones, 90% to 95% seen once. The source is a human donor in good health. Sequencing was done on a sample of T cells isolated from PBMCs.

CDR3 protein: CASSLEAGATDTQYF. DNA for the CDR3: TGTGCCAGCAGCTTAGAAGCGGGGGCCACAGATACGCAGTATTTT. This rearrangement joins TRBV11-2 to TRBJ2-3, with 8 bases matching TRBD2. CDR3 length: 15 residues. V shed 0 bases and J 2 bases; nucleotides not matched to a gene: 1. Germline values: CDR1 SGHAT, CDR2 FQNNGV.